This record looks at one T cell receptor beta chain sequence and its context. Researchers grouped second doses given at about 4 or about 12 weeks into one pool. This sample stems from a study of T cell responses to AZD1222 COVID-19 vaccine. Only in-frame clones appear in the TCRdb table, and some are missing; sequencing was by immunoSEQ multiplex PCR. The sample has over 90,000 clones, 80% to 95% seen once. The CDR3 contains 15 residues. The sequencing used peripheral blood, collected 28 days after the second AZD1222 dose. This receptor was identified in an adult who received the AZD1222 COVID-19 vaccine. The V gene is TRBV21-1, the J gene TRBJ2-1; no check of the table's D call, TRBD2, against the DNA was made. TRBV21-1 is annotated as a pseudogene. CDR3 protein: CASSISGEEGNEQFF. In DNA, the CDR3 is TGTGCCAGCAGCATTAGCGGGGAGGAGGGGAATGAGCAGTTCTTC.